The clone carrying this TCR beta chain was found once. V was cut by 2 bases and J by 4 bases, with 11 bases left in between. The CDR3 consists of 14 residues. Germline CDR1 is SGHNT and CDR2 is YYREEE (reference sequence). The record originates from a study of OX40 agonist ivuxolimab in advanced cancers. Prior autoimmune disease or systemic immunosuppression barred patients. Assay used: immunoSEQ multiplex PCR; TCRdb lists only in-frame clones, some missing. This table holds about 48,000 clones, about 90% found once. This specimen consisted of CD4+ or CD8+ T cells sorted from blood, obtained in a trial of the OX40 agonist ivuxolimab. The rearrangement links TRBV5-4 to TRBJ2-3; TRBD2 is a possible D gene (7 bases). This TCR came from an adult with an advanced solid tumor such as melanoma, head and neck, liver or kidney cancer. In DNA form, the CDR3 reads TGTGCCAGCAGCTTAGGGGGGGTCGCAGATACGCAGTATTTT. Translation: CASSLGGVADTQYF.